The 20 T cell receptor beta chains below all came from one sample that was sequenced in a study of human T cells and chemical hapten exposure (dated by TCRdb to the early 2020s). Preparation of the library involved RACE. Sequencing took place on a NextSeq 500. Using fastp trimming at Q25 and MiXCR clonotype assembly, TCRdb reanalyzed the public sequencing data and kept in-frame beta chains. For every CDR3 protein sequence, its rows merge into one entry that carries the most common genes and DNA. This sample gives approximately 350,000 distinct CDR3 sequences in total; about 6% of them show up just once. Around 6% of the sample lies in the top ten. What the time point label conveys for this sample: patch test 2, 6 weeks after DPC sensitization. The treatment or condition label here, explained by the study, means: therapeutic diphenylcyclopropenone sensitization with weekly scalp DPC. The sequencing here drew on whole blood, taken in connection with sensitization to the hapten diphenylcyclopropenone (DPC). The source is a woman aged 18 to 35 with alopecia areata. Some clones in this sample may be carry-over from other donors' samples.

The chain carries TRBV12-3 or TRBV12-4 and TRBJ1-2; D not resolved. V was clipped by 10 bases and J by 8 bases, with 29 bases between them. The CDR3 length is 16 residues. CDR3: CATDIYKGEGAQGYTF. The CDR3 DNA follows: TGTGCCACAGATATCTATAAAGGCGAGGGCGCGCAAGGCTACACCTTC.

This clonotype appeared many times. The V gene is TRBV7-2, the J gene TRBJ1-3; D is unresolved. V dropped 0 bases and J dropped 4 bases, with 10 bases sitting between them. The CDR3 length is 15 residues. The germline V gene has CDR1 SGHTA and CDR2 FQGNSA. The CDR3 DNA reads as TGTGCCAGCAGCTTAGCCGGTCATACAGGAAACACCATATATTTT. This codes for CASSLAGHTGNTIYF.

This clonotype was recorded many times. CDR3 residues: CASSLQVSNTEAFF. In DNA form, the CDR3 reads TGTGCCAGCAGTTTACAGGTTTCAAACACTGAAGCTTTCTTT. The chain uses TRBV12-3 or TRBV12-4 and TRBJ1-1; D gene ambiguous. V dropped 2 bases and J dropped 2 bases, with 9 bases sitting between them. There are 14 residues in the CDR3.

This clonotype was observed a handful of times. The V and J genes are TRBV6-1 and TRBJ1-5; D may be TRBD1 (6 bases). The CDR3 sequence is 13 residues long. Germline V gene data show CDR1 as MNHNS and CDR2 as SASEGT. The germline V and J ends were trimmed by 10 bases and 4 bases, with 14 bases remaining between them. CDR3 in amino acids: CATLARGNQPQHF. DNA of the CDR3: TGTGCCACGCTCGCGAGGGGGAATCAGCCCCAGCATTTT.

In its sample, this clonotype was seen many times. J is TRBJ1-1 and V is TRBV27; TRBD1 matches 9 bases. The CDR3 spans 15 residues. V lost 5 bases to trimming and J lost 3 bases; unmatched junction nucleotides: 7. Germline assignment: CDR1 MNHEY and CDR2 SMNVEV (reference sequence). CDR3 region: CASSGTGFWDTEAFF. As DNA, the CDR3 is TGTGCCAGCAGTGGGACAGGGTTTTGGGACACTGAAGCTTTCTTT.

The table lists this clonotype with many counts. The chain joins TRBV13 to TRBJ2-3; 10 nucleotides align to TRBD2. Germline V gene data show CDR1 as PRHDT and CDR2 as FYEKMQ (reference sequence). The CDR3 is 15 amino acids. Trimming removed 5 bases from V and 4 bases from J; junction bases left unmatched: 6. The CDR3, as DNA: TGTGCCAGCAGCCCCCAGCGGGGGGGCTCAGATACGCAGTATTTT. Translated, it gives CASSPQRGGSDTQYF.

This clonotype was counted many times. V is TRBV5-1 and J is TRBJ2-3; no reliable D call. Trimming cost V 0 bases and J 0 bases, with 14 bases left between them. Germline V gene data show CDR1 as SGHRS and CDR2 as YFSETQ. The CDR3 is 17 residues long. The CDR3 DNA sequence: TGCGCCAGCAGCTTGGGTCTAAGACTTGGGAGCACAGATACGCAGTATTTT. Amino acid sequence: CASSLGLRLGSTDTQYF.

Many counts were recorded for this clonotype. This chain uses TRBV5-4 with TRBJ1-2; D is ambiguous. This CDR3 contains 13 residues. The ends were cut back, 4 bases at V and 6 bases at J, with 13 bases in the middle. The germline V gene encodes CDR1 SGHNT and CDR2 YYREEE (reference sequence). This CDR3 is CASSTTRGDGYTF. The CDR3 bases are TGTGCCAGCAGCACCACCCGTGGAGATGGCTACACCTTC.

This clonotype was detected a few times. This rearrangement joins TRBV7-9 to TRBJ1-1; D gene uncertain. The CDR3 consists of 11 residues. V was cut by 6 bases and J by 5 bases, with 7 bases left in between. Germline assignment: CDR1 SEHNR and CDR2 FQNEAQ (reference sequence). The chain's CDR3 is CASRQETEAFF. The DNA of the CDR3 is TGTGCCAGCAGACAAGAAACTGAAGCTTTCTTT.

The rearrangement links TRBV29-1 to TRBJ1-1; possible D gene TRBD1, 5 bases. Germline lookup yields CDR1 SQVTM and CDR2 ANQGSEA. Trimming shortened V by 7 bases and J by 1 base, and 13 bases separated the two germline ends. The CDR3 extends over 13 amino acids. For the CDR3, the DNA is TGCAGCGCCCAAGAACAGGAGAACACTGAAGCTTTCTTT. As protein: CSAQEQENTEAFF.

The V call is TRBV6-2 or TRBV6-3, the J call TRBJ1-5; no clear D. Trimming removed 4 bases from V and 7 bases from J, with 8 bases in between. The CDR3 spans 12 residues. Germline V gene data show CDR1 as MNHEY and CDR2 as SVGEGT. The chain's CDR3 is CASSFFGQPQHF. The DNA of the CDR3 is TGTGCCAGCAGTTTTTTCGGACAGCCCCAGCATTTT.

The chain links TRBV29-1 to TRBJ1-1; a possible D gene is TRBD1 (5 bases). The ends were cut back, 1 base at V and 10 bases at J, with 16 bases in the middle. This CDR3 has 13 residues. CDR1 is SQVTM and CDR2 is ANQGSEA in the germline V gene. The DNA of the CDR3 is TGCAGCGTTGAAGTTGGGGGACCCGGAGGAGCTTTCTTT. It translates to CSVEVGGPGGAFF. Full variable domain (rest looked up from reference TRBV29-1 and TRBJ1-1): SAVISQKPSRDICQRGTSLTIQCQVDSQVTMMFWYRQQPGQSLTLIATANQGSEATYESGFVIDKFPISRPNLTFSTLTVSNMSPEDSSIYLCSVEVGGPGGAFFGQGTRLTVV.

This clonotype was seen only a few times. The chain uses TRBV4-3 and TRBJ2-7, with 8 bases matching TRBD2. V shed 1 base and J 0 bases; nucleotides not matched to a gene: 5. CDR3 length: 16 amino acids. The germline V gene has CDR1 LGHNA and CDR2 YSLEER. As DNA, the CDR3 is TGCGCCAGCAGCCAAGGCTTCGGGACTAGCTCCTACGAGCAGTACTTC. Encoded protein: CASSQGFGTSSYEQYF.

The gene calls are TRBV5-1 and TRBJ1-1; D is ambiguous. This CDR3 contains 15 residues. Germline V gene lookup returns CDR1 SGHRS and CDR2 YFSETQ. The ends were cut back, 4 bases at V and 2 bases at J, with 15 bases in the middle. CDR3 protein: CASSRSTMPNTEAFF. The CDR3 DNA follows: TGCGCCAGCAGCCGGTCGACAATGCCTAACACTGAAGCTTTCTTT. Full variable domain (remainder filled in from reference TRBV5-1 and TRBJ1-1): KAGVTQTPRYLIKTRGQQVTLSCSPISGHRSVSWYQQTPGQGLQFLFEYFSETQRNKGNFPGRFSGRQFSNSRSEMNVSTLELGDSALYLCASSRSTMPNTEAFFGQGTRLTVV.

This clonotype turned up a few times. The V and J genes are TRBV6-6 and TRBJ2-2; 7 bases are a match to TRBD2. Germline CDR1 is MNHNY and CDR2 is SVGAGI (reference sequence). The V gene end was trimmed by 4 bases and the J gene end by 3 bases; junction bases not matched to a gene: 2. CDR3 size: 14 residues. CDR3 protein: CASSSRGYTGELFF. The DNA for the CDR3 is TGTGCCAGCAGTTCGCGGGGGTACACCGGGGAGCTGTTTTTT.

The chain employs TRBV10-3 and TRBJ2-7, with a tentative D call TRBD2 (5 bases). CDR1 ENHRY and CDR2 SYGVKD come from the germline V gene. The CDR3 is made up of 14 amino acids. The V end lost 4 bases, the J end lost 0 bases, and 10 bases lay between the germline ends. This chain's CDR3 is CAISVEGSSYEQYF. CDR3 bases: TGTGCCATCAGTGTCGAGGGAAGCTCCTACGAGCAGTACTTC.

At least ten counts were recorded for this clonotype. V is TRBV6-6 and J is TRBJ1-5; D possibly corresponds to TRBD1 (5 bases). V dropped 8 bases and J dropped 2 bases, with 16 bases sitting between them. This CDR3 region has 15 residues. Germline V gives CDR1 MNHNY, CDR2 SVGAGI (reference sequence). DNA for the CDR3: TGTGCCAGCTCATTAGGGGATAGTCGCAATCAGCCCCAGCATTTT. Translation gives CASSLGDSRNQPQHF.

This clonotype was observed many times. At one of its ends the junction is not consistent with the germline gene, which may arise from a read error. This sequence joins TRBV7-7 and TRBJ1-2; D possibly corresponds to TRBD1 (6 bases). CDR1 and CDR2 from the germline V gene are SSHAT and FNYEAQ (reference sequence). The CDR3 has 12 residues. Here the CDR3 reads CASSWGPYGYTF. The CDR3 DNA sequence: TGTGCTAGCAGCTGGGGGCCTTATGGCTACACCTTC.

This chain connects TRBV28 to TRBJ1-2, with a possible D match to TRBD1 (6 bases). The V gene's germline CDR1 is MDHEN and CDR2 SYDVKM. The CDR3 covers 13 residues. V gave up 10 bases and J gave up 4 bases, with 16 bases separating them. The CDR3 sequence: CAIGPGQSYGYTF. DNA of the CDR3: TGTGCCATCGGACCCGGACAGAGCTATGGCTACACCTTC.

This clonotype was observed a handful of times. The J gene is TRBJ2-1, the V gene TRBV12-3 or TRBV12-4; D is uncertain. There are 15 residues in the CDR3. V lost 9 bases and J lost 2, with 17 bases in between. The CDR3 DNA reads as TGTGCCAGTAGTCAAGCAGAACCAACCTACAATGAGCAGTTCTTC. Protein product: CASSQAEPTYNEQFF.